This TCR beta chain was sequenced for a study of blood T cells in healthy people across ages. Points from the study as a whole: Naive CD4+ cells and diversity were both higher in long-lived donors than in aged donors.

In this sample, this clonotype turned up a few times. Antigen: not known. V lost 3 bases and J 8 bases, leaving 19 bases between the germline ends. Germline V gene data show CDR1 as DFQATT and CDR2 as SNEGSKA (reference sequence). CDR3 length: 14 residues. A J-beta primer mix and a sample-barcoded 5' primer were used in a second PCR of roughly 6 to 11 cycles. The study obtained at least 3 million CDR3-containing paired-end reads from every sample. In TCRdb, the 5' RACE reads were re-called with MiXCR into one record per CDR3 protein. The sample contains about 680,000 distinct CDR3 sequences, approximately 50% of which appear only once. Total RNA was isolated from each sample in quantities of at least 5 micrograms.

The genes are TRBV20-1 and TRBJ1-2; D is ambiguous. Sequencing was done on a sample of blood. The receptor comes from a woman in her fifties or sixties in good health. The CDR3 DNA follows: TGCAGTGCTAGCGAAGGCCCAACGCTGGGGGGCTACACCTTC. Protein: CSASEGPTLGGYTF.